This TCR beta chain came from a study of CD8 T cells in Susac syndrome. Study-level background: Each patient with Susac syndrome, at the time of blood draw, was therapy-naive, on corticosteroids, or on intravenous immunoglobulin alone. Study outcomes and limitations: Individuals included in the TCR sequencing and HLA analysis were acknowledged by the study to be relatively few in number.

Germline lookup yields CDR1 SGHTA and CDR2 FQGTGA. The length of the CDR3 is 12 residues. Points on this clonotype: Its antigen remains unknown.

Blood CD8+ and CD4+ T cells underwent high-throughput TCR beta sequencing. The RNA input was about 0.45 to 1 ug, and it was reverse transcribed with random hexamers. immunoSEQ multiplex PCR amplified TCR beta CDR3 across 54 Vbeta, 13 Jbeta. TCRdb redid the calling of the immunoSEQ multiplex PCR reads with MiXCR, one entry per CDR3 protein. The sample has some 150,000 distinct CDR3 sequences; 90% to 97% are singletons. This clonotype was obtained from a human donor with Susac syndrome. Source material: CD4+ T cells from PBMCs. This sequence joins TRBV7-3 and TRBJ2-5, with a tentative D call TRBD2 (6 bases). The J call may not be correct, given that the DNA end is closer to TRBJ2-1. CDR3 sequence reads: CASSGGSGPQFF. CDR3 DNA: TGTGCCAGCAGCGGGGGGAGCGGGCCCCAGTTCTTC.